Below, one T cell receptor (beta chain) is given with its context. Its antigen is currently unknown. The record originates from a study of CD8+ T cells in alopecia areata. The sample's treatment: oral pan-JAK inhibitor, 5-10 mg twice daily. Lesional scalp punch biopsies and peripheral blood were collected from alopecia areata patients. Once RNA had been extracted, it was reverse transcribed into cDNA to act as the sequencing template. Generated by immunoSEQ multiplex PCR, the TCRdb table keeps only in-frame clones and is missing some. The top ten clones hold roughly 25% of a sample with more than 110,000 clones, around four fifths of them seen once. Trimming left V 1 base short and J 1 base short, with 18 bases between. In germline, CDR1 is SQVTM, CDR2 ANQGSEA. There are 17 residues in the CDR3. Study observations and caveats: Scalp and blood retained many expanded lesional clones during tofacitinib. Higher clonality than in normal scalp was seen in lesional scalp, especially alopecia totalis/universalis.

This TCR was sampled from a human donor with alopecia areata. Material: CD8+ T cells sorted from blood, obtained at week 4, from a patient treated with tofacitinib. The chain is built from TRBV29-1 and TRBJ2-3; no reliable D call. The CDR3 coding sequence is TGCAGCGTTGAAGGGGGTTCCCTTGGTGCTGGCACAGATACGCAGTATTTT. This encodes CSVEGGSLGAGTDTQYF.